Below are 9 T cell receptor beta chains sequenced from a single sample in a study of OX40 agonist ivuxolimab in advanced cancers. TCRdb keeps only in-frame clones here, not all; method: immunoSEQ multiplex PCR. The sample holds around 36,000 clones, 65% to 80% seen once. The material was CD4+ or CD8+ T cells sorted from blood, obtained in a trial of the OX40 agonist ivuxolimab. The receptor set was obtained from an adult with an advanced solid tumor such as melanoma, head and neck, liver or kidney cancer.

The chain has TRBV19 and TRBJ2-1; 8 bases agree with TRBD2. Germline values: CDR1 LNHDA, CDR2 SQIVND (reference sequence). The CDR3 runs to 16 residues. J was trimmed by 0 bases and V by 11 bases; bases with no gene match: 12. The CDR3 sequence: CASPRGRPPSYNEQFF. The CDR3 bases are TGTGCCTCCCCGCGCGGGAGGCCACCCTCCTACAATGAGCAGTTCTTC.

The J gene is TRBJ2-5, the V gene TRBV9; 10 bases are a match to TRBD2. V shed 2 bases and J 5 bases; nucleotides not matched to a gene: 6. The CDR3 is 15 amino acids. The germline V gene encodes CDR1 SGDLS and CDR2 YYNGEE. The CDR3 region is CASSVRAGGRETQYF. Here the CDR3 DNA reads TGTGCCAGCAGCGTGAGAGCGGGGGGGAGGGAGACCCAGTACTTC.

This clone was found once. The chain uses TRBV15 and TRBJ1-1, with 7 bases that match TRBD1. The V gene end was trimmed by 8 bases and the J gene end by 7 bases; junction bases not matched to a gene: 10. Germline-derived CDR1 and CDR2 are LNHNV and YYDKDF (reference sequence). The CDR3 runs 13 residues. The DNA of the CDR3 is TGTGCCACCCTGGGGAGGGGGCTAGATGAAGCTTTCTTT. Its translation: CATLGRGLDEAFF.

This rearrangement joins TRBV7-9 to TRBJ2-7, with TRBD1 as a possible D gene (6 bases). The CDR3 is 14 amino acids. Trimming left V 4 bases short and J 5 bases short, with 15 bases between. Germline lookup yields CDR1 SEHNR and CDR2 FQNEAQ (reference sequence). In nucleotides, the CDR3 is TGTGCCAGCAGCTCCTACAGGGAAAACCACGAGCAGTACTTC. Protein product: CASSSYRENHEQYF.

This chain connects TRBV6-1 to TRBJ1-5, with D perhaps matching TRBD1 (5 bases). The CDR3 is made up of 15 amino acids. Germline loops: CDR1 MNHNS, CDR2 SASEGT. V lost 4 bases, J lost 2 bases, and 12 bases lay in between. CDR3 DNA sequence: TGTGCCAGCAGTGTAAAATGGGACGGCAATCAGCCCCAGCATTTT. This sequence encodes CASSVKWDGNQPQHF.

This chain connects TRBV27 to TRBJ1-4; TRBD1 might be the D (5 bases). Germline CDR1 MNHEY, CDR2 SMNVEV (reference sequence). With 0 bases removed from V and 11 bases from J, the gap between germline ends came to 13 bases. This CDR3 region has 14 residues. The CDR3 nucleotides read TGTGCCAGCAGTTTATCGTGGGGCGGGGAGAAACTGTTTTTT. Its protein product is CASSLSWGGEKLFF.

The chain recombines TRBV9 with TRBJ2-5; 8 bases fit TRBD1. The CDR3 has 14 residues. Per the germline V gene, CDR1 is SGDLS and CDR2 is YYNGEE. Trimming took 0 bases from V and 5 from J; bases not matched to a gene: 3. CDR3 DNA: TGTGCCAGCAGCGTAGGGACAGGGTACGAGACCCAGTACTTC. This encodes CASSVGTGYETQYF.

The chain employs TRBV4-1 and TRBJ2-3, with D unresolved. CDR1 and CDR2 (germline): MGHRA, YSYEKL. Trimming left V 1 base short and J 0 bases short, with 14 bases between. The CDR3 spans 17 residues. The CDR3 DNA reads as TGCGCCAGCAGCCAAGGCCCTTCGTGGAGAAGCACAGATACGCAGTATTTT. Residues: CASSQGPSWRSTDTQYF.

V is TRBV28 and J is TRBJ1-5; 7 positions match TRBD1. V was pared by 4 bases and J by 2 bases, with 5 bases of the junction left unmatched. The CDR3 has 15 amino acids. CDR1 and CDR2 (germline): MDHEN, SYDVKM. The CDR3 nucleotides are TGTGCCAGCAGTTACAGGGGCGGGGGCAATCAGCCCCAGCATTTT. Amino acid sequence: CASSYRGGGNQPQHF.